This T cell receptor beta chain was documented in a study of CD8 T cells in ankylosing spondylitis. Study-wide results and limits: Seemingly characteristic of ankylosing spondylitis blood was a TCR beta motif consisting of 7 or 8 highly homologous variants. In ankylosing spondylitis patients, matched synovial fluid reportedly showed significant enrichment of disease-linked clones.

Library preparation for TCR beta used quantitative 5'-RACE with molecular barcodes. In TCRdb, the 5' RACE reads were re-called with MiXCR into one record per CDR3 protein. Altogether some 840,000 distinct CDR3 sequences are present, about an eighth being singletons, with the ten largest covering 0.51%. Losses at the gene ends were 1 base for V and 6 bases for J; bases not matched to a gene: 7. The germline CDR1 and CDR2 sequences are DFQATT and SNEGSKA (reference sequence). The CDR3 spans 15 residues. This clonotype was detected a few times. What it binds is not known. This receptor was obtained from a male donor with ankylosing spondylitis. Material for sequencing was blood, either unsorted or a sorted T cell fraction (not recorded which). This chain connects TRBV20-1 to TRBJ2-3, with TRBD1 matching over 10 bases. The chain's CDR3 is CSARVGTGEGDTQYF. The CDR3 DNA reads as TGCAGTGCTAGAGTTGGGACAGGGGAAGGGGATACGCAGTATTTT.